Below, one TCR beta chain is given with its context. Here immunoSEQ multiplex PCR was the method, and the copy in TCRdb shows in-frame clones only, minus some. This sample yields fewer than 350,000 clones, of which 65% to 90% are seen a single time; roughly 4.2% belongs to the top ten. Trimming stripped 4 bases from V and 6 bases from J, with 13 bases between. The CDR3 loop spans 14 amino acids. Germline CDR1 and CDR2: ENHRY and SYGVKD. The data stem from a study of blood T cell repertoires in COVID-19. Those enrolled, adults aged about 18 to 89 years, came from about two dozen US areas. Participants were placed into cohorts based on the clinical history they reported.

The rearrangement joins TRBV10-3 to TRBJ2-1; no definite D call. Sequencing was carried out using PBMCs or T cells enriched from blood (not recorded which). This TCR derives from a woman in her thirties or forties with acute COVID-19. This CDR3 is CAISGSGGPNEQFF. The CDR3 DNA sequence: TGTGCCATCAGTGGCTCCGGTGGGCCCAATGAGCAGTTCTTC.